This T cell receptor beta chain was sequenced in a study of T-cell memory formation after mild COVID-19. General observations from the study: Balance between CD4 and CD8 was seen in clones contracting day 15 to 85, and a CD4+ lean was seen in later expanders. Pre-infection memory carried some responding clones, suggesting that cross-reactive memory joined. Largely, contracting CD4+ clones fell within CM and EM, and contracting CD8+ clones within EMRA.

The ends were cut back, 4 bases at V and 7 bases at J, with 17 bases in the middle. Germline CDR1 reads SQVTM; CDR2 reads ANQGSEA. The CDR3 sequence is 13 residues long. Concerning this clonotype: Its antigen is as yet unknown.

It was 5'RACE with constant-segment primers that produced the TCR alpha and TCR beta cDNA libraries, which carried sample barcodes and UMIs. TCRdb re-derived calls from the 5' RACE reads in MiXCR, one entry per CDR3 protein. Of about 210,000 distinct CDR3 sequences in the sample, around 25% are singletons; the top ten hold about an eighth. Specimen: PBMCs or a T cell subset sorted from them (not recorded which). This receptor was obtained from an adult woman who had mild COVID-19 (a few samples of this study predate the infection). Cell type and time point are not known. This chain joins TRBV29-1 and TRBJ2-7; TRBD2 might be the D (5 bases). The CDR3 sequence is CSVVRAGPVEQYF. The DNA of the CDR3 is TGCAGCGTTGTGAGGGCAGGCCCGGTGGAGCAGTACTTC.